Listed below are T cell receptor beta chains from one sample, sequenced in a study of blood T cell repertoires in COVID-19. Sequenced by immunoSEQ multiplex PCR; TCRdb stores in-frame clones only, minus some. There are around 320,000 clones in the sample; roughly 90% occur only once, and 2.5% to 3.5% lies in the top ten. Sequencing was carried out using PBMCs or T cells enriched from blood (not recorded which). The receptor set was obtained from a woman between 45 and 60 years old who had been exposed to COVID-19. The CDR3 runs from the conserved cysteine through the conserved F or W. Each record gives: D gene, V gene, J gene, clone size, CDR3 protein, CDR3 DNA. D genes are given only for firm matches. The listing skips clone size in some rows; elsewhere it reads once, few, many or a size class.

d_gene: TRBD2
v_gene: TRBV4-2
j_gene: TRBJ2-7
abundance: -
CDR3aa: CASSQATGGASLEQYF
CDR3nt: TGTGCCAGCAGCCAAGCGACCGGGGGGGCCTCTCTCGAGCAGTACTTC

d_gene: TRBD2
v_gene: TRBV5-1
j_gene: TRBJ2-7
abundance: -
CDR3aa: CASSLAGSSYEQYF
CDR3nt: TGCGCCAGCAGCTTAGCGGGGAGCTCCTACGAGCAGTACTTC

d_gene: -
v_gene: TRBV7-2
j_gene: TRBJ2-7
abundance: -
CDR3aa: CASSPSAYYEQYF
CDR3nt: TGTGCCAGCAGCCCCTCCGCCTACTACGAGCAGTACTTC

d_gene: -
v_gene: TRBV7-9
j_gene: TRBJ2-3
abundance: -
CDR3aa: CASSLTGGADTQYF
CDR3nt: TGTGCCAGCAGCTTAACAGGAGGGGCAGATACGCAGTATTTT

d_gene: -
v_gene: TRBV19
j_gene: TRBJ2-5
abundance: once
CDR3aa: CASSASHWETQYF
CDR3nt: TGTGCCAGTAGTGCGAGCCATTGGGAGACCCAGTACTTC

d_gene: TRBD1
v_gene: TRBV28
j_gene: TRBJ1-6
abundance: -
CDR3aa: CASSFPGQGNSPLHF
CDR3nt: TGTGCCAGCAGTTTTCCGGGACAGGGGAATTCACCCCTCCACTTT

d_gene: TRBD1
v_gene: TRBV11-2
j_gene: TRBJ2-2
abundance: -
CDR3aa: CASSLRTGGTGELFF
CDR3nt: TGTGCCAGCAGCTTGCGGACAGGGGGCACCGGGGAGCTGTTTTTT

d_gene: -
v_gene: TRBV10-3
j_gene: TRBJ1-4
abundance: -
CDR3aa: CAISESPREKLFF
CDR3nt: TGTGCCATCAGTGAGTCGCCGAGGGAAAAACTGTTTTTT

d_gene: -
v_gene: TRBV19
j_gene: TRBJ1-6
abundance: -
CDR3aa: CASRTDRDTLKTLHF
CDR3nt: TGTGCCAGTAGAACTGACCGGGACACCCTTAAGACCCTCCACTTT

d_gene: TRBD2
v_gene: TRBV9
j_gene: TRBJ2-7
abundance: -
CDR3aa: CASSVSVTSGGEQYF
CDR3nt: TGTGCCAGCAGCGTATCCGTGACTAGCGGGGGTGAGCAGTACTTC

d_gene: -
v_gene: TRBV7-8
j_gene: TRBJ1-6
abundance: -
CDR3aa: CASSLAEVNSPLHF
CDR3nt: TGTGCCAGCAGCTTGGCAGAGGTAAATTCACCCCTCCACTTT

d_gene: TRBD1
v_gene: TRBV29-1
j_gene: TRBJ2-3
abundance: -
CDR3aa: CSVEDRGSTDTQYF
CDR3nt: TGCAGCGTAGAGGACAGGGGGAGCACAGATACGCAGTATTTT

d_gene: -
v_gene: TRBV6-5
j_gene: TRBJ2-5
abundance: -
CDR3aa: CASSTPTGPVETQYF
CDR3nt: TGTGCCAGCAGCACACCTACAGGCCCGGTAGAGACCCAGTACTTC

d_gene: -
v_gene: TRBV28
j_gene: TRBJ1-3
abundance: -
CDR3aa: CASSTPRQISGNTIYF
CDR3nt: TGTGCCAGCAGTACCCCCAGGCAAATCTCTGGAAACACCATATATTTT

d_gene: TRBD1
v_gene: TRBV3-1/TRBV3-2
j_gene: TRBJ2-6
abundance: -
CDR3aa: CASSRHRDSEISGANVLTF
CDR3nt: TGTGCCAGCAGCCGACACCGGGACAGTGAAATCTCTGGGGCCAACGTCCTGACTTTC

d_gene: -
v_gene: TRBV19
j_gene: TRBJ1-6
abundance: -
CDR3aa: CASSWSGGPNSPLHF
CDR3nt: TGTGCCAGTAGTTGGTCCGGGGGACCCAATTCACCCCTCCACTTT

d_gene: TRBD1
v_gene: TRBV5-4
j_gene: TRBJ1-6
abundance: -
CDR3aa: CASSPFDRVDSPLHF
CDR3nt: TGTGCCAGCAGCCCCTTTGACAGGGTGGATTCACCCCTCCACTTT

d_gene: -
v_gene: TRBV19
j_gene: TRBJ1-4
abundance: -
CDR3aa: CASSMHQRTRTNEKLFF
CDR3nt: TGTGCCAGTAGTATGCACCAACGGACTCGCACTAATGAAAAACTGTTTTTT

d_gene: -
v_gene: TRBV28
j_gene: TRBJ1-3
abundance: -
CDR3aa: CASSLSIGQGISGNTIYF
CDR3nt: TGTGCCAGCAGTTTATCTATCGGGCAGGGGATCTCTGGAAACACCATATATTTT

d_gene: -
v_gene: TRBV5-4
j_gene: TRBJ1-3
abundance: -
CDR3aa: CASSKALGSSGNTIYF
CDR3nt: TGTGCCAGCAGCAAGGCCCTGGGGAGTTCAGGAAACACCATATATTTT

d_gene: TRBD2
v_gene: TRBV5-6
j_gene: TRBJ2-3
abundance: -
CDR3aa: CASSKWTSGDPSTDTQYF
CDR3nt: TGTGCCAGCAGCAAGTGGACTAGCGGGGATCCTAGCACAGATACGCAGTATTTT

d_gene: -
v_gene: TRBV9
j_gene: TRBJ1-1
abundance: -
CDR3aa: CASSVQQAGGNTEAFF
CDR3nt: TGTGCCAGCAGCGTCCAGCAGGCAGGAGGGAACACTGAAGCTTTCTTT

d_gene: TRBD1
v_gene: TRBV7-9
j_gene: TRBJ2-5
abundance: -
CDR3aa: CASSKTGGIWQETQYF
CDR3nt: TGTGCCAGCAGCAAAACAGGGGGAATCTGGCAAGAGACCCAGTACTTC

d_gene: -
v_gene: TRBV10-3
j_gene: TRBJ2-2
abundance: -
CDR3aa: CAISARTDTGELFF
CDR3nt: TGTGCCATCAGTGCTCGGACAGACACCGGGGAGCTGTTTTTT

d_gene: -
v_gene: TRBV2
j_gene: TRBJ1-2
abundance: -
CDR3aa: CASSDGTPVNYDYTF
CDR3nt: TGTGCCAGCAGTGATGGGACACCGGTTAACTATGACTACACCTTC

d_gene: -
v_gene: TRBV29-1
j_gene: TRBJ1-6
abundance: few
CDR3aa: CSVEEGRPYNSPLHF
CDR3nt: TGCAGCGTTGAAGAGGGGAGGCCCTATAATTCACCCCTCCACTTT

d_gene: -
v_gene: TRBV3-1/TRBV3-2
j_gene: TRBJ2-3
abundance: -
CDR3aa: CASSPVGGGATDTQYF
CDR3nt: TGTGCCAGCAGCCCCGTGGGTGGGGGGGCAACAGATACGCAGTATTTT